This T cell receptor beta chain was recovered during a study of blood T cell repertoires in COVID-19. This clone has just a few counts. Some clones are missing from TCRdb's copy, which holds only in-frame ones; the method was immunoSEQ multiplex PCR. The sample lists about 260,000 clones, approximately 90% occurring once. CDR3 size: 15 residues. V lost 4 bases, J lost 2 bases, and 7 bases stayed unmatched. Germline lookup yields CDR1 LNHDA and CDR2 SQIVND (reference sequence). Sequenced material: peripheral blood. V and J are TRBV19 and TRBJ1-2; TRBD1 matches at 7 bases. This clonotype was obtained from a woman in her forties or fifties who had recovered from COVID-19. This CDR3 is CASSTPSTGNYGYTF. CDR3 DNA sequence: TGTGCCAGTAGTACCCCTTCGACAGGGAACTATGGCTACACCTTC.